A single sample is the source of the 10 T cell receptor beta chains below, sequenced in a study of identical twins. MiXCR was run by TCRdb on the 5' RACE reads, yielding one entry per CDR3 protein. The repertoire includes 1.5 million to 2 million distinct CDR3 sequences, about 31% of them detected once, and 0.25% to 0.3% sits in the top ten. The sequencing input was cord blood. These receptors originate from a newborn girl in good health.

This clonotype was counted between two and nine times. The chain links TRBV20-1 to TRBJ2-1; a possible D gene is TRBD2 (6 bases). The germline V gene has CDR1 DFQATT and CDR2 SNEGSKA (reference sequence). This CDR3 spans 14 amino acids. V shed 3 bases and J shed 0 bases, with 9 bases lying between them. The CDR3 loop is CSASRDFSYNEQFF. Written as DNA, the CDR3 is TGCAGTGCTAGCCGGGACTTCTCCTACAATGAGCAGTTCTTC.

This clonotype appeared a few times. This chain connects TRBV20-1 to TRBJ1-6; 8 bases are shared with TRBD1. V shed 1 base, J shed 10 bases, and the junction held 6 bases outside the gene matches. Germline assignment: CDR1 DFQATT and CDR2 SNEGSKA (reference sequence). CDR3 length equals 14 residues. This chain's CDR3 is CSARGSGGKSPLHF. The CDR3 DNA follows: TGCAGTGCTAGAGGATCAGGGGGCAAATCACCCCTCCACTTT.

V and J are TRBV29-1 and TRBJ2-4, with 11 bases fitting TRBD2. With the DNA end fitting TRBJ2-7 better, the J assignment may be wrong. This CDR3 contains 13 residues. Germline values: CDR1 SQVTM, CDR2 ANQGSEA. CDR3 residues: CSVEGLAADEQYF. CDR3 coding DNA: TGCAGCGTTGAGGGACTAGCGGCCGACGAGCAGTACTTC.

The chain employs TRBV7-9 and TRBJ1-4; D might be TRBD1 (6 bases). This CDR3 contains 15 residues. Germline values: CDR1 SEHNR, CDR2 FQNEAQ (reference sequence). The V end was cut by 3 bases, the J end by 4 bases, with 12 bases between. CDR3 bases: TGTGCCAGCAGCTTCGGGACACAGAATAATGAAAAACTGTTTTTT. This gives the protein CASSFGTQNNEKLFF.

The sample holds many counts of this clonotype. V is TRBV28 and J is TRBJ2-5, with 9 bases aligning to TRBD1. Trimming removed 3 bases from V and 5 bases from J; junction bases left unmatched: 7. This CDR3 is built from 15 residues. Germline V gene data show CDR1 as MDHEN and CDR2 as SYDVKM. The CDR3, as DNA: TGTGCCAGCAGTTTGCGGACAGGGGTTCAGGAGACCCAGTACTTC. This encodes CASSLRTGVQETQYF.

In this sample, this clonotype turned up a few times. The chain employs TRBV7-2 and TRBJ1-2; TRBD1 matches 7 bases. V shed 5 bases and J 2 bases; nucleotides not matched to a gene: 8. CDR3 size: 15 residues. Germline V gives CDR1 SGHTA, CDR2 FQGNSA. CDR3 bases: TGTGCCAGCAGCCTACCGGACAGGCCCAACTATGGCTACACCTTC. Residues: CASSLPDRPNYGYTF. The full variable domain, completed using reference TRBV7-2 and TRBJ1-2, is GAGVSQSPSNKVTEKGKDVELRCDPISGHTALYWYRQSLGQGLEFLIYFQGNSAPDKSGLPSDRFSAERTGGSVSTLTIQRTQQEDSAVYLCASSLPDRPNYGYTFGSGTRLTVV.

The rearrangement links TRBV7-8 to TRBJ2-1; maybe TRBD2 (5 bases). The CDR3 length is 18 residues. CDR1 and CDR2 from the germline V gene are SGHVS and FQNEAQ. V lost 1 base and J 0 bases, leaving 16 bases between the germline ends. This chain's CDR3 is CASSLVSSWRPSYNEQFF. CDR3 in DNA: TGTGCCAGCAGCTTAGTCAGTAGCTGGAGGCCCTCCTACAATGAGCAGTTCTTC.

This clonotype has ten or more counts. In DNA form, the CDR3 reads TGCAGCGTTGATCCGGGCCCCCCGGAAGGCTACACCTTC. Residues: CSVDPGPPEGYTF. This sequence joins TRBV29-1 and TRBJ1-2, with unresolved D. Germline V gives CDR1 SQVTM, CDR2 ANQGSEA. The ends were cut back, 3 bases at V and 8 bases at J, with 16 bases in the middle. CDR3 length: 13 amino acids.

This rearrangement joins TRBV20-1 to TRBJ2-1; D may be TRBD2 (6 bases). The CDR3 is 17 amino acids. With 0 bases removed from V and 3 bases from J, the gap between germline ends came to 18 bases. CDR1 is DFQATT, CDR2 SNEGSKA, per germline (reference sequence). In DNA form, the CDR3 reads TGCAGTGCTAGAGACACCCGACTTAGCGGAAACTACAATGAGCAGTTCTTC. It is translated as CSARDTRLSGNYNEQFF.

This clonotype was counted ten times or more. The chain links TRBV27 to TRBJ2-2; the D is unclear. Germline CDR1 and CDR2: MNHEY and SMNVEV (reference sequence). The CDR3 consists of 11 residues. V was shortened by 7 bases and J by 0 bases, with 0 bases between the two germline ends. This CDR3 reads CASTNTGELFF. The CDR3 DNA sequence: TGTGCCAGCACGAACACCGGGGAGCTGTTTTTT.